The rows below give T cell receptor beta chains drawn from one sample of a study of regulatory T cells in long-lasting Graves disease. In TCRdb, the multiplex PCR reads were re-called with MiXCR into one record per CDR3 protein. Among roughly 700,000 distinct CDR3 sequences listed, about 30% were seen once. The source was peripheral blood mononuclear cells (PBMCs), collected when the disease was refractory, from a patient treated with antithyroid drugs. The receptor source for this set is a female donor with Graves disease. The CDR3 runs from the conserved cysteine through the conserved F or W. D genes are given only for firm matches. Clone size, where shown, is once, few, many, or a class for clones that have expanded.

>TRBV15|TRBJ1-2|-|-
TGTGCCACCAGCAGTGGCCGCCAGGGCTTCTATGGCTACACCTTC
CATSSGRQGFYGYTF
>TRBV11-2|TRBJ1-1|many|-
TGTGCCAGCAGCTTACGACAGTCCCATCAAGATGAAGCTTTCTTT
CASSLRQSHQDEAFF
>TRBV28|TRBJ1-2|many|TRBD1
TGTGCCAGCAGTTTTGGACAGGGAAAGGGCTACACCTTC
CASSFGQGKGYTF
>TRBV6-1|TRBJ1-2|-|-
TGTGCCAGCAGCCCGGCGGGGGCGCCGGAGGGCTACACCTTC
CASSPAGAPEGYTF
>TRBV20-1|TRBJ1-1|few|-
TGCAGTGCTAGAGATCAAAGCGAGGCTTTCTTT
CSARDQSEAFF
>TRBV6-2/TRBV6-3|TRBJ1-1|few|-
TGTGCCAGCAGTTACTCGGCTGGAATGGGGGGCAACACTGAAGCTTTCTTT
CASSYSAGMGGNTEAFF
>TRBV28|TRBJ1-2|many|-
TGTGCCAGCAGTTTCACTCGGGACGGCTATGGCTACACCTTC
CASSFTRDGYGYTF
>TRBV20-1|TRBJ2-2|few|TRBD1
TGCAGTGCTTTCCACAGGGGGAACGGGGAGCTGTTTTTT
CSAFHRGNGELFF
>TRBV3-1|TRBJ2-7|few|TRBD1
TGTGCCAGCAGCTGGGACAGCGAGGGCTACGAGCAGTACTTC
CASSWDSEGYEQYF
>TRBV11-2|TRBJ2-5|few|TRBD2
TGTGCCAGCAGCTTAGGCGGGACTAGCGGGAGTTCAGGGGAGACCCAGTACTTC
CASSLGGTSGSSGETQYF
>TRBV2|TRBJ1-2|few|-
TGTGCCAGCAGTGAAGCGGGGGGGCGCGCGGGCTACACCTTC
CASSEAGGRAGYTF
>TRBV5-1|TRBJ2-7|-|-
TGCGCCAGCAGCCCTGGGGACGCCTACGAGCAGTACTTC
CASSPGDAYEQYF
>TRBV9|TRBJ1-1|few|TRBD1
TGTGCCAGCAGCCGAGTGGGACAGGTGAACACTGAAGCTTTCTTT
CASSRVGQVNTEAFF
>TRBV5-1|TRBJ1-1|-|TRBD1
TGCGCCAGCAGCAAGAGACAGGGGTCGGCCACTGAAGCTTTCTTT
CASSKRQGSATEAFF
>TRBV19|TRBJ2-7|-|-
TGTGCCAGTAGTATATCGGGTCTTGGAGAGCAGTACTTC
CASSISGLGEQYF
>TRBV12-3/TRBV12-4|TRBJ2-2|-|TRBD1
TGTGCCAGCAGTCCCCCCCGACAGGGGGTAGGCACCGGGGAGCTGTTTTTT
CASSPPRQGVGTGELFF
>TRBV28|TRBJ1-1|many|TRBD1
TGTGCCAGCGGGACGACAGGGAGGACTGAAGCTTTCTTT
CASGTTGRTEAFF
>TRBV2|TRBJ2-1|-|TRBD2
TGTGCCAGCAGTAAACTAGCGGGAGTGAATGAGCAGTTCTTC
CASSKLAGVNEQFF